This T cell receptor (beta chain) appears in the sequencing data of a study of technical replicates of blood from a few donors. From germline, CDR1 is WNHNN and CDR2 SYGVQD (reference sequence). Trimming took off 5 bases at V and 11 bases at J, with 13 bases between the two ends. The CDR3 sequence is 12 residues long. TCRdb's table, derived via immunoSEQ multiplex PCR, lists solely in-frame clones and lacks some. The sample consists of some 80,000 clones, around 97% of them appearing once. The chain employs TRBV10-1 and TRBJ2-1; weak D call: TRBD2 (6 bases). Input material: T cells isolated from PBMCs. This sequence was found in a human donor in good health. CDR3 bases: TGCGCCAGCAGTCAGGAGGGCCGCCAGCAGTTCTTC. Translated, it gives CASSQEGRQQFF.